This T cell receptor beta chain was observed in a study of blood T cell repertoires in COVID-19. V lost 1 base to trimming and J lost 6 bases, with 13 bases between them. In germline, CDR1 is MGHRA, CDR2 YSYEKL. The CDR3 consists of 15 residues. Assay used: immunoSEQ multiplex PCR; TCRdb lists only in-frame clones, some missing. The sample has around 40,000 clones; 80% to 95% are singletons. The sequencing input was peripheral blood. The receptor was isolated from a human donor in a cohort sampled during active COVID-19. The genes are TRBV4-1 and TRBJ2-1; unclear D gene. CDR3 protein: CASSQVELVTNEQFF. The CDR3 coding sequence is TGCGCCAGCAGCCAAGTGGAGTTAGTTACCAATGAGCAGTTCTTC.